This TCR beta chain was recorded in a study of CD8 T cells in ankylosing spondylitis. Findings and caveats of the study: About 8 highly homologous variants made up a TCR beta motif, and this motif appeared characteristic of ankylosing spondylitis blood.

Of note for this clonotype: The antigen remains unidentified.

In germline, CDR1 is SGHRS, CDR2 YFSETQ. The CDR3 sequence is 15 residues long. V shed 3 bases, J shed 6 bases, and the junction held 8 bases outside the gene matches. TCRdb re-analysed the 5' RACE reads in MiXCR, keeping a single row per CDR3 protein. Among hundreds of thousands of distinct CDR3 sequences, 20% to 30% were seen once, and the ten largest hold roughly 1%. This chain connects TRBV5-1 to TRBJ2-1; 8 bases line up with TRBD1. This sequence originates from a male donor with ankylosing spondylitis. Sequenced: blood, either unsorted or a sorted T cell fraction (not recorded which). The CDR3 nucleotides read TGCGCCAGCAGCTCCGAGACAGGGGTAATCAATGAGCAGTTCTTC. Amino acid sequence: CASSSETGVINEQFF.